The 20 T cell receptor beta chains below come from one sample, sequenced in a study of cytomegalovirus exposure and HLA in healthy donors. The PCR ran on 60 Vbeta and 13 Jbeta primers. TCRdb keeps only in-frame clones here, not all; method: immunoSEQ multiplex PCR. The sample carries approximately 110,000 clones, around 70% recorded once. Sequenced material: PBMCs. These receptors originate from a middle-aged woman in good health and CMV-seropositive.

The chain uses TRBV30 and TRBJ2-7; a possible D gene is TRBD2 (5 bases). The CDR3 has 12 residues. The ends were cut back, 4 bases at V and 1 base at J, with 8 bases in the middle. Germline V gene lookup returns CDR1 GTSNPN and CDR2 SVGIG (reference sequence). The CDR3 sequence: CAWTGSSYEQYF. The CDR3 DNA reads as TGTGCCTGGACGGGGTCATCCTACGAGCAGTACTTC.

The chain couples TRBV10-3 to TRBJ1-1, with 11 bases lining up with TRBD1. The CDR3 has 17 amino acids. Trimming cost V 2 bases and J 3 bases; bases outside gene matches: 8. The V gene's germline CDR1 is ENHRY and CDR2 SYGVKD. The CDR3 sequence: CAISEAEDRGRDTEAFF. CDR3 nucleotides: TGTGCCATCAGTGAGGCGGAGGACAGGGGGCGGGACACTGAAGCTTTCTTT.

The CDR3 here is CASSALSAGLAFNEQFF. The CDR3, as DNA: TGTGCCAGCAGTGCTCTATCGGCGGGACTAGCCTTCAATGAGCAGTTCTTC. The rearrangement joins TRBV2 to TRBJ2-1; TRBD2 agrees at 9 bases. The germline V gene encodes CDR1 SNHLY and CDR2 FYNNEI. This CDR3 spans 17 amino acids. J gave up 6 bases and V 4 bases, and 13 bases lay outside the gene matches.

This clone occurred a few times. The chain uses TRBV27 and TRBJ2-7; D perhaps matches TRBD1 (6 bases). V was cut by 5 bases and J by 6 bases, with 23 bases left in between. This CDR3 contains 16 residues. Germline V gene data show CDR1 as MNHEY and CDR2 as SMNVEV (reference sequence). The DNA of the CDR3 is TGTGCCAGCAGTCCGGAGAGACAGGTATTTTCACGCGAGCAGTACTTC. It codes for CASSPERQVFSREQYF.

This chain uses TRBV30 with TRBJ1-4; TRBD1 is a possible D gene (5 bases). V dropped 2 bases and J dropped 7 bases, with 20 bases sitting between them. CDR3 length: 16 amino acids. Germline values: CDR1 GTSNPN, CDR2 SVGIG (reference sequence). The CDR3 sequence: CAWSNSLGQGTEKLFF. As DNA, the CDR3 is TGTGCCTGGAGTAACTCATTGGGGCAGGGCACTGAAAAACTGTTTTTT. The full variable domain, rest sourced from reference TRBV30 and TRBJ1-4, is SQTIHQWPATLVQPVGSPLSLECTVEGTSNPNLYWYRQAAGRGLQLLFYSVGIGQISSEVPQNLSASRPQDRQFILSSKKLLLSDSGFYLCAWSNSLGQGTEKLFFGSGTQLSVL.

V gene TRBV5-1 combines with J gene TRBJ2-2; a weak D match, TRBD1 (5 bases). CDR3 size: 15 residues. CDR1 and CDR2 (germline): SGHRS, YFSETQ. V lost 4 bases and J lost 4, with 14 bases in between. The CDR3 is CASSTGMQGTGELFF. The CDR3 DNA sequence: TGCGCCAGCAGCACCGGAATGCAGGGCACCGGGGAGCTGTTTTTT.

This chain joins TRBV2 and TRBJ1-2, with 9 positions matching TRBD1. Losses at the gene ends were 6 bases for V and 0 bases for J; bases not matched to a gene: 14. The germline V gene encodes CDR1 SNHLY and CDR2 FYNNEI. The CDR3 length is 18 residues. This CDR3 is CASSGPPGQGDSNYGYTF. In DNA form, the CDR3 reads TGTGCCAGCAGCGGACCCCCGGGACAGGGTGATTCTAACTATGGCTACACCTTC.

The chain joins TRBV18 to TRBJ1-3, with D possibly being TRBD1 (6 bases). Germline CDR1 and CDR2: KGHSH and LQKENI. With 3 bases removed from V and 0 bases from J, the gap between germline ends came to 9 bases. The CDR3 is 15 amino acids. The CDR3 coding sequence is TGTGCCAGCTCACCTACGGACAGCTCTGGAAACACCATATATTTT. Amino acid sequence: CASSPTDSSGNTIYF.

The chain combines TRBV4-1 with TRBJ1-3; TRBD1 matches 9 bases. After removal of 3 bases from V and 2 bases from J, the junction contained 8 bases not matched to a gene. CDR1 MGHRA and CDR2 YSYEKL come from the germline V gene. The CDR3 extends over 17 amino acids. For the CDR3, the DNA is TGCGCCAGCAGCCAGTCCCCGTGGGACAGGGCTGGAAACACCATATATTTT. Amino acids: CASSQSPWDRAGNTIYF.

The V call is TRBV5-4, the J call TRBJ2-7, with 9 bases aligning to TRBD1. The V gene end was trimmed by 3 bases and the J gene end by 7 bases; junction bases not matched to a gene: 8. CDR3 length: 14 amino acids. Germline CDR1 SGHNT, CDR2 YYREEE (reference sequence). CDR3 region: CASSSSQGAGEQYF. CDR3 nucleotide sequence: TGTGCCAGCAGCTCTTCACAGGGGGCTGGGGAGCAGTACTTC.

This clone appeared once. The DNA of the CDR3 is TGTGCCAGCAGCTCCTCTCTTGCGAACGCGAACACCGGGGAGCTGTTTTTT. This codes for CASSSSLANANTGELFF. The chain employs TRBV7-2 and TRBJ2-2; no reliable D call. The germline gives CDR1 SGHTA, CDR2 FQGNSA. The CDR3 covers 17 residues. Trimming pared 4 bases from V and 0 bases from J, leaving 15 bases between.

A single count supports this clone. The chain uses TRBV5-6 and TRBJ2-7, with TRBD1 matching over 10 bases. Per the germline V gene, CDR1 is SGHDT and CDR2 is YYEEEE. Trimming at V came to 4 bases and at J to 2 bases, leaving 3 bases not matched to a gene. The length of the CDR3 is 14 residues. The CDR3 here is CASSAGQGPYEQYF. The CDR3 coding sequence is TGTGCCAGCAGCGCGGGACAGGGGCCCTACGAGCAGTACTTC. Full variable domain (rest looked up from reference TRBV5-6 and TRBJ2-7): DAGVTQSPTHLIKTRGQQVTLRCSPKSGHDTVSWYQQALGQGPQFIFQYYEEEERQRGNFPDRFSGHQFPNYSSELNVNALLLGDSALYLCASSAGQGPYEQYFGPGTRLTVT.

The V and J genes are TRBV5-5 and TRBJ2-5, with 10 bases aligning to TRBD2. This CDR3 region has 15 residues. The germline V gene encodes CDR1 SGHKS and CDR2 YYEKEE (reference sequence). Trimming took 2 bases from V and 5 from J; bases not matched to a gene: 6. In nucleotides, the CDR3 is TGTGCCAGCAGCTTCAGGGCTAGCGGGAGCGAGACCCAGTACTTC. Encoded protein: CASSFRASGSETQYF.

J is TRBJ1-4 and V is TRBV30; D might be TRBD1 (5 bases). The germline CDR1 and CDR2 sequences are GTSNPN and SVGIG (reference sequence). This CDR3 is 15 amino acids long. Trimming shortened V by 2 bases and J by 5 bases, and 15 bases separated the two germline ends. CDR3 DNA: TGTGCCTGGAGTTTTCAAAGGGGTGTAAATGAAAAACTGTTTTTT. Translating it yields CAWSFQRGVNEKLFF.

The rearrangement uses TRBV5-5 and TRBJ1-3, with TRBD1 matching over 8 bases. V gave up 2 bases and J gave up 4 bases; unmatched junction bases: 8. There are 16 residues in the CDR3. CDR1 and CDR2 (germline): SGHKS, YYEKEE (reference sequence). The CDR3 loop is CASSFRAGGAGNTIYF. The CDR3, as DNA: TGTGCCAGCAGCTTCAGGGCAGGGGGCGCGGGAAACACCATATATTTT.

The chain recombines TRBV5-1 with TRBJ2-2; TRBD2 might be the D (5 bases). V was trimmed by 4 bases and J by 1 base, leaving 14 bases between them. The CDR3 totals 16 residues. Germline V gene lookup returns CDR1 SGHRS and CDR2 YFSETQ. CDR3 sequence: CASSPDEGVNTGELFF. CDR3 nucleotides: TGCGCCAGCAGCCCTGACGAGGGTGTGAACACCGGGGAGCTGTTTTTT.

The count of this clone is one. CDR3 region: CASSAHSGGASDTETQYF. In DNA form, the CDR3 reads TGTGCCAGTAGCGCCCACTCCGGGGGGGCCTCCGACACAGAGACCCAGTACTTC. The V call is TRBV19, the J call TRBJ2-5; 8 bases agree with TRBD2. This CDR3 has 18 residues. Unmatched junction bases numbered 19, after V lost 6 bases and J lost 4 bases. The V gene's germline CDR1 is LNHDA and CDR2 SQIVND (reference sequence).

This clone was seen a few times. This chain links TRBV5-6 with TRBJ1-2, with 7 bases fitting TRBD1. J was trimmed by 4 bases and V by 5 bases; bases with no gene match: 11. Looked up from germline, CDR1 is SGHDT and CDR2 is YYEEEE. CDR3 size: 15 residues. The CDR3 coding sequence is TGTGCCAGCAGTCAGACAGGGAACCTTTTCTATGGCTACACCTTC. Translating it yields CASSQTGNLFYGYTF.

This chain uses TRBV10-3 with TRBJ1-2; D gene unclear. From germline, CDR1 is ENHRY and CDR2 SYGVKD. Trimming pared 3 bases from V and 3 bases from J, leaving 8 bases between. The CDR3 loop spans 13 amino acids. The CDR3 bases are TGTGCCATCAGTGATTCGGGATACTATGGCTACACCTTC. Protein product: CAISDSGYYGYTF.

This chain joins TRBV5-1 and TRBJ1-6; 8 bases fit TRBD1. Germline values: CDR1 SGHRS, CDR2 YFSETQ. Germline trimming cut 4 bases from V and 7 bases from J; bases unmatched to any gene: 13. This CDR3 has 17 residues. The CDR3: CASSPRTGWDRNSPLHF. The CDR3 bases are TGCGCCAGCAGCCCCAGGACAGGGTGGGATAGAAATTCACCCCTCCACTTT.